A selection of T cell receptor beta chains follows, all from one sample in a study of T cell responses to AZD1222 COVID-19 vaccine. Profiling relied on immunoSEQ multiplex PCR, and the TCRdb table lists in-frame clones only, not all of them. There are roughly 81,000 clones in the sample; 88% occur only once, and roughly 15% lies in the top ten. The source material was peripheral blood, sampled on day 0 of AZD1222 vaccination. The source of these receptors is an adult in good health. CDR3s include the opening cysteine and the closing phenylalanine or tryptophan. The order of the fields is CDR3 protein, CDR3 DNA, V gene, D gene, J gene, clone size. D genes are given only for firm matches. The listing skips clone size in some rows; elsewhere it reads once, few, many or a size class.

CASSLQGRGTGELFF,TGTGCCAGCAGCCTACAGGGTCGGGGCACCGGGGAGCTGTTTTTT,TRBV7-6,.,TRBJ2-2,.
CSVDLKGAGTEAFF,TGCAGCGTTGATCTAAAGGGGGCGGGGACTGAAGCTTTCTTT,TRBV29-1,TRBD1,TRBJ1-1,.
CASSSKTGTGVEQYF,TGTGCCAGCAGCTCAAAAACCGGGACAGGGGTTGAGCAGTACTTC,TRBV7-8,TRBD1,TRBJ2-7,.
CATTRVRGTYEQYF,TGTGCCACGACTAGGGTAAGAGGAACCTACGAGCAGTACTTC,TRBV6-5,.,TRBJ2-7,few
CASSLVPNTKLFF,TGTGCCAGCAGTTTAGTGCCGAATACCAAACTGTTTTTT,TRBV27,.,TRBJ1-4,.
CASRPDTSWVYEQYF,TGCGCCAGCAGACCAGACACGTCTTGGGTGTACGAGCAGTACTTC,TRBV5-1,.,TRBJ2-7,.
CASSIKLYRDRDF,TGTGCCAGTAGTATAAAACTTTATAGGGACAGGGATTTT,TRBV19,TRBD1,TRBJ1-5,.
CASTRGLGNSPLHF,TGTGCCAGCACCCGGGGTCTGGGGAATTCACCCCTCCACTTT,TRBV28,.,TRBJ1-6,.
CASSPRLVSLTQYF,TGTGCCAGCAGTCCACGGCTGGTGAGTTTGACGCAGTATTTT,TRBV2,.,TRBJ2-3,.
CASSIGVTGGRTQYF,TGTGCCAGCAGCATCGGTGTAACAGGGGGAAGAACGCAGTATTTT,TRBV7-2,TRBD1,TRBJ2-3,.
CASSLLVRSIGPLHF,TGTGCCAGCAGCCTCCTGGTCAGGTCCATCGGACCCCTCCACTTT,TRBV7-8,.,TRBJ1-6,.
CASSQDTGDAEAFF,TGTGCCAGCAGCCAAGATACGGGGGATGCTGAAGCTTTCTTT,TRBV4-2,.,TRBJ1-1,.
CASSQEAGGYQETQYF,TGCGCCAGCAGCCAAGAAGCGGGGGGGTACCAAGAGACCCAGTACTTC,TRBV4-1,TRBD2,TRBJ2-5,.
CASSSTGRYGYTF,TGTGCCAGCAGCTCGACAGGGAGGTATGGCTACACCTTC,TRBV5-4,TRBD1,TRBJ1-2,.
CASSHRTSGAFSTDTQYF,TGTGCCAGCAGCCATCGGACTAGCGGGGCCTTCAGCACAGATACGCAGTATTTT,TRBV3-1/TRBV3-2,TRBD2,TRBJ2-3,.
CASSINYVGGEKLFF,TGTGCCAGTAGTATAAACTATGTTGGAGGTGAAAAACTGTTTTTT,TRBV19,.,TRBJ1-4,.
CASSNRGPGANVLTF,TGTGCCAGCAGCAACAGGGGGCCTGGGGCCAACGTCCTGACTTTC,TRBV6-5,TRBD1,TRBJ2-6,.
CASSLATRLAGVEQFF,TGTGCCAGCAGCTTAGCGACGAGACTAGCGGGTGTTGAGCAGTTCTTC,TRBV7-9,TRBD2,TRBJ2-1,.
CASSPVSGVWYNEQFF,TGTGCCAGCTCACCGGTATCGGGAGTATGGTACAATGAGCAGTTCTTC,TRBV18,.,TRBJ2-1,once
CASRLLEGGETQYF,TGTGCCAGCAGGCTACTCGAGGGGGGAGAGACCCAGTACTTC,TRBV27,.,TRBJ2-5,.
CASSSGTDSYEQYF,TGTGCCAGCAGCTCCGGGACAGACTCCTACGAGCAGTACTTC,TRBV11-2,TRBD1,TRBJ2-7,.
CATMEKGYGYTF,TGTGCCACCATGGAGAAGGGGTATGGCTACACCTTC,TRBV24-1,.,TRBJ1-2,.
CASRINRDSSYNEQFF,TGTGCCAGTAGGATAAACAGGGATAGCTCCTACAATGAGCAGTTCTTC,TRBV19,.,TRBJ2-1,.
CASSEGAAQPQHF,TGTGCCAGCAGTGAAGGGGCGGCTCAGCCCCAGCATTTT,TRBV2,.,TRBJ1-5,.
CASIPRTGNTEAFF,TGTGCCAGCATCCCTCGGACAGGGAACACTGAAGCTTTCTTT,TRBV6-5,TRBD1,TRBJ1-1,.
CASSHGTSGSSYEQYF,TGTGCCAGCTCACACGGGACTAGCGGGAGCTCCTACGAGCAGTACTTC,TRBV18,TRBD2,TRBJ2-7,.
CASSSLLNTEAFF,TGTGCCAGCTCAAGCCTACTAAACACTGAAGCTTTCTTT,TRBV18,.,TRBJ1-1,.
CASQVGARDTEAFF,TGTGCCAGTCAAGTGGGGGCGCGCGACACTGAAGCTTTCTTT,TRBV6-5,.,TRBJ1-1,.
CASSLSLAGGGSYEQYF,TGCGCCAGCAGCTTGTCTTTAGCGGGAGGGGGTTCCTACGAGCAGTACTTC,TRBV5-1,TRBD2,TRBJ2-7,.
CASRLGSANTEAFF,TGCGCCAGCAGGCTAGGGTCGGCGAACACTGAAGCTTTCTTT,TRBV4-1,.,TRBJ1-1,.
CASSLGQPSYNEQFF,TGTGCCAGCAGTTTGGGTCAGCCCTCCTACAATGAGCAGTTCTTC,TRBV27,.,TRBJ2-1,.
CASSLLQPDTQYF,TGTGCCAGCAGTTTATTGCAACCAGATACGCAGTATTTT,TRBV28,.,TRBJ2-3,.
CASSSQLTETNQPQHF,TGTGCCAGCAGCTCCCAACTGACAGAAACTAATCAGCCCCAGCATTTT,TRBV7-9,.,TRBJ1-5,.
CASSSASGPLHF,TGTGCCAGCAGTTCCGCATCTGGACCCCTCCACTTT,TRBV6-5,.,TRBJ1-6,.
CSGFLPQHF,TGCAGTGGGTTTTTGCCCCAGCATTTT,TRBV20-1,.,TRBJ1-5,.
CASSIEGGHLREQYF,TGTGCCAGTAGTATAGAGGGGGGCCATTTGAGGGAGCAGTACTTC,TRBV19,.,TRBJ2-7,.
CASSPLTSGRASSNEQFF,TGTGCCAGCTCACCACTCACTAGCGGGAGGGCCTCTTCCAATGAGCAGTTCTTC,TRBV18,TRBD2,TRBJ2-1,.
CASSLKGGQTSTF,TGTGCCAGCAGCCTCAAAGGGGGACAGACTAGCACCTTC,TRBV3-1/TRBV3-2,TRBD1,TRBJ1-2,.
CASSLRQAGETQYF,TGCGCCAGCAGCCTGAGACAGGCCGGAGAGACCCAGTACTTC,TRBV5-1,.,TRBJ2-5,.
CASSEFSASYGYTF,TGTGCCAGCAGTGAATTCTCGGCCTCCTATGGCTACACCTTC,TRBV25-1,.,TRBJ1-2,few
CASSQESSMLAAKNIQYF,TGTGCCAGCTCTCAAGAATCTTCGATGTTGGCGGCCAAAAACATTCAGTACTTC,TRBV18,.,TRBJ2-4,.
CASSPKISGPTEAFF,TGTGCCAGCAGCCCCAAGATATCAGGCCCCACTGAAGCTTTCTTT,TRBV3-1/TRBV3-2,.,TRBJ1-1,.
CASSQVAGSTDTQYF,TGCGCCAGCAGCCAAGTGGCGGGGAGCACAGATACGCAGTATTTT,TRBV4-1,.,TRBJ2-3,.
CASSGVGETQYF,TGTGCCAGCAGCGGAGTTGGTGAGACCCAGTACTTC,TRBV9,.,TRBJ2-5,.
CSASGVTYEQYF,TGCAGTGCTAGTGGGGTAACCTACGAGCAGTACTTC,TRBV20-1,.,TRBJ2-7,.
CASSLAGVIYGYTF,TGCGCCAGCAGCTTAGCCGGGGTAATCTATGGCTACACCTTC,TRBV5-1,.,TRBJ1-2,.
CASSSLRDRGNQPQHF,TGTGCCAGCAGTTCGCTCCGGGACAGGGGCAATCAGCCCCAGCATTTT,TRBV27,TRBD1,TRBJ1-5,.
CASSPPRGKQSIYGYTF,TGTGCCAGCTCACCTCCTCGGGGCAAACAATCTATCTATGGCTACACCTTC,TRBV18,.,TRBJ1-2,.
CASSQGREAGGEQYF,TGTGCCAGCAGCCAAGGGCGGGAGGCCGGCGGCGAGCAGTACTTC,TRBV3-1/TRBV3-2,TRBD2,TRBJ2-7,.
CASSQEGTAVWETQYF,TGTGCCAGCAGCCAAGAAGGGACAGCTGTTTGGGAGACCCAGTACTTC,TRBV3-1/TRBV3-2,TRBD1,TRBJ2-5,.
CASSYSGSSYTQYF,TGTGCCAGCAGTTACTCGGGGTCCTCCTATACGCAGTATTTT,TRBV6-5,.,TRBJ2-3,once
CASRRTQATNEKLFF,TGTGCCAGCAGAAGGACACAGGCAACTAATGAAAAACTGTTTTTT,TRBV5-6,.,TRBJ1-4,.